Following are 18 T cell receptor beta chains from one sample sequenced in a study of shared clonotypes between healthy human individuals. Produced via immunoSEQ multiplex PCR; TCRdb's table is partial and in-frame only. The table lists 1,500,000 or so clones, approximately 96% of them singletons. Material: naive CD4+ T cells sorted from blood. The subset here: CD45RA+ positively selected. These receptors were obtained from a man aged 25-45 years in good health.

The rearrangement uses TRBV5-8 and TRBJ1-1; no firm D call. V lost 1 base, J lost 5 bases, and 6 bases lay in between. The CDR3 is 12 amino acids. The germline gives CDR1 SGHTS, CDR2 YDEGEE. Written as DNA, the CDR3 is TGTGCCAGCAGCTTGCAAAGGACTGAAGCTTTCTTT. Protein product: CASSLQRTEAFF. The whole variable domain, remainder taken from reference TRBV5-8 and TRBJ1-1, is EAGVTQSPTHLIKTRGQQATLRCSPISGHTSVYWYQQALGLGLQFLLWYDEGEERNRGNFPPRFSGRQFPNYSSELNVNALELEDSALYLCASSLQRTEAFFGQGTRLTVV.

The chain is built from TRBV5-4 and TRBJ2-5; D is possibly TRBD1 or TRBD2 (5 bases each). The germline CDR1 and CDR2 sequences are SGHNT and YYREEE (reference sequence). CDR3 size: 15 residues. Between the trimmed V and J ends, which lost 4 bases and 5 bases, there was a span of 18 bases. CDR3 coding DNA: TGTGCCAGCAGCGTTCCGGGACGGCCAGAGGAGACCCAGTACTTC. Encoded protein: CASSVPGRPEETQYF.

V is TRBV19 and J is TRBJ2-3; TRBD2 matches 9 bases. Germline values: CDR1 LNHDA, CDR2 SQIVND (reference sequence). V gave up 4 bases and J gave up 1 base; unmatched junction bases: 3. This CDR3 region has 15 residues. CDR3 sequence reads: CASSKQREGTDTQYF. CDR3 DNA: TGTGCCAGTAGTAAACAGCGGGAGGGCACAGATACGCAGTATTTT.

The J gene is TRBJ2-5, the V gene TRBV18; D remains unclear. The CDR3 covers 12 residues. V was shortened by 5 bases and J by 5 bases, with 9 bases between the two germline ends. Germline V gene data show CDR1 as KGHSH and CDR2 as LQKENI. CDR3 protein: CASSKFGETQYF. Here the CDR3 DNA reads TGTGCCAGCTCAAAGTTCGGTGAGACCCAGTACTTC.

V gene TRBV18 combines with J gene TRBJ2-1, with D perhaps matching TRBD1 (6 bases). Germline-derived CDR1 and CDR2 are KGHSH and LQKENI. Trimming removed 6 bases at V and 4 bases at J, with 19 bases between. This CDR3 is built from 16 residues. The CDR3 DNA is TGTGCCAGCTCCTCAGAGATGAGGGGGTTTTACAATGAGCAGTTCTTC. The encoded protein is CASSSEMRGFYNEQFF.

CDR3 sequence: CASSTRDRGRIGGELFF. For the CDR3, the DNA is TGTGCCAGCAGCACCAGGGACAGGGGGCGCATTGGCGGGGAGCTGTTTTTT. The chain is built from TRBV9 and TRBJ2-2; 12 bases match TRBD1. CDR3 length: 17 residues. Unmatched junction bases numbered 11, after V lost 4 bases and J lost 7 bases. CDR1 is SGDLS, CDR2 YYNGEE, per germline.

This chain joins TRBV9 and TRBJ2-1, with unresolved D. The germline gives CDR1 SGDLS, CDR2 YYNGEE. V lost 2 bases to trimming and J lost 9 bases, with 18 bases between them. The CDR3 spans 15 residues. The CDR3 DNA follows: TGTGCCAGCAGCGTCGCCCCAGCCGGTCGTGGTGAGCAGTTCTTC. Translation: CASSVAPAGRGEQFF.

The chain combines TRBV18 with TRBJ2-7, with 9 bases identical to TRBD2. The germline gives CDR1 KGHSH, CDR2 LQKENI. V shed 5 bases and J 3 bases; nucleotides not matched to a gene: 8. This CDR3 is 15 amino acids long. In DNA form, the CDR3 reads TGTGCCAGCTCAGCGGGGACTAGCCGCTTCTACGAGCAGTACTTC. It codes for CASSAGTSRFYEQYF. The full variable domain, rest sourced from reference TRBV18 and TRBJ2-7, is NAGVMQNPRHLVRRRGQEARLRCSPMKGHSHVYWYRQLPEEGLKFMVYLQKENIIDESGMPKERFSAEFPKEGPSILRIQQVVRGDSAAYFCASSAGTSRFYEQYFGPGTRLTVT.

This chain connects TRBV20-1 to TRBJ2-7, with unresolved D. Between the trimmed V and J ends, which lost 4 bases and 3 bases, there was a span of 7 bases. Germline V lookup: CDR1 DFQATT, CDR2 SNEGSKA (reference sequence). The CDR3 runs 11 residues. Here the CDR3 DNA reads TGCAGTGCTAAGGCTCGCTACGAGCAGTACTTC. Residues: CSAKARYEQYF.

CDR3 DNA: TGCGCCAGCAGCTTGCCAGAGAACACTGAAGCTTTCTTT. Translation gives CASSLPENTEAFF. The J gene is TRBJ1-1, the V gene TRBV5-1; no reliable D call. The CDR3 has 13 residues. Germline-derived CDR1 and CDR2 are SGHRS and YFSETQ. V was cut by 1 base and J by 1 base, with 5 bases left in between.

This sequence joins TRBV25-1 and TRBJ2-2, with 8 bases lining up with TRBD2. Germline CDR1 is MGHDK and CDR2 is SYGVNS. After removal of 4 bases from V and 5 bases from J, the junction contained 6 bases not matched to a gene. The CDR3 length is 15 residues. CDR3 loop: CASSGAGALTGELFF. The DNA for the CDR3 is TGTGCCAGCAGTGGAGCGGGAGCACTAACCGGGGAGCTGTTTTTT.

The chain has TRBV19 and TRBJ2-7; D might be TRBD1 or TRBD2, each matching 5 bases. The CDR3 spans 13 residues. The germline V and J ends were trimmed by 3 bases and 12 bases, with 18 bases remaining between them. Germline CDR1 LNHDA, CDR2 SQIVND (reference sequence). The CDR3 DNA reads TGTGCCAGTAGTATTTCTAGGGGAGAACTTCTGTACTTC. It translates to CASSISRGELLYF.

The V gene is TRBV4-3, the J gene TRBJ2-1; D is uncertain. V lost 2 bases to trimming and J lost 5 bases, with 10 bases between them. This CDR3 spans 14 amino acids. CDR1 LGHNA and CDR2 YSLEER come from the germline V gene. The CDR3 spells CASSQIEVDNEQFF. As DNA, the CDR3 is TGCGCCAGCAGCCAAATTGAAGTGGACAATGAGCAGTTCTTC.

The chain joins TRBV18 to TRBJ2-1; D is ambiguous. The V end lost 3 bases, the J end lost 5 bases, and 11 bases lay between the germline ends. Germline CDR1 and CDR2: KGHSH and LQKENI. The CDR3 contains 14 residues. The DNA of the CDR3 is TGTGCCAGCTCACCTACAGTAGCTGACAATGAGCAGTTCTTC. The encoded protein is CASSPTVADNEQFF.

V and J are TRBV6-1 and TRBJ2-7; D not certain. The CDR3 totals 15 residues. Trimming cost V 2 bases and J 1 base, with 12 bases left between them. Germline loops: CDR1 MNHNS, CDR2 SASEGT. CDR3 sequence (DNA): TGTGCCAGCAGTGAACGCCAATATGAATCCTACGAGCAGTACTTC. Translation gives CASSERQYESYEQYF.

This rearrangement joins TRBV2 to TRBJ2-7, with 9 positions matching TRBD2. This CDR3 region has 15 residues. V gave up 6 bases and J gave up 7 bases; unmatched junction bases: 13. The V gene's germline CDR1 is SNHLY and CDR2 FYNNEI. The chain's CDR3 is CASRTFGTSSREQYF. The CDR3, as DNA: TGTGCCAGCAGAACCTTTGGGACTAGCTCGCGTGAGCAGTACTTC.

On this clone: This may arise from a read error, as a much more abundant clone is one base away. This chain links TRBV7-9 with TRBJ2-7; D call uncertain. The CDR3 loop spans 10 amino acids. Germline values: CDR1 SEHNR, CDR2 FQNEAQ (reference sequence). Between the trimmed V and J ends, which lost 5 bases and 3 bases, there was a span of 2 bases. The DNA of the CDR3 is TGTGCCAGCAGCGACTACGAGCAGTACTTC. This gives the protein CASSDYEQYF.

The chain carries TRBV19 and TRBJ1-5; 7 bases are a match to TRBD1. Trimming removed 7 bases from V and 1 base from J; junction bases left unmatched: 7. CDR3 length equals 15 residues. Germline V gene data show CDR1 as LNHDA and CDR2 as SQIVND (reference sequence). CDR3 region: CASNQGQRSNQPQHF. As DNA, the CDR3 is TGTGCCAGTAATCAGGGACAGCGCAGCAATCAGCCCCAGCATTTT.